These 18 T cell receptor beta chains share one sample of origin, sequenced in a study of identical twins. TCRdb re-analysed the 5' RACE reads in MiXCR, keeping a single row per CDR3 protein. The sample holds more than 1.5 million distinct CDR3 sequences, around a third seen once. Input material: cord blood. The source is a newborn girl in good health.

J is TRBJ2-2 and V is TRBV10-3; D is possibly TRBD2 (6 bases). Germline V gene data show CDR1 as ENHRY and CDR2 as SYGVKD. Trimming pared 3 bases from V and 3 bases from J, leaving 14 bases between. CDR3 length: 16 amino acids. CDR3 in amino acids: CAISDGTGGDTGELFF. CDR3 nucleotides: TGTGCCATCAGTGACGGGACCGGCGGGGACACCGGGGAGCTGTTTTTT.

Here the CDR3 reads CATSDFPGQGQETQYF. The DNA of the CDR3 is TGTGCCACCAGCGACTTCCCCGGACAGGGTCAAGAGACCCAGTACTTC. This chain uses TRBV24-1 with TRBJ2-5; 8 nucleotides match TRBD1. The length of the CDR3 is 16 residues. In germline, CDR1 is KGHDR, CDR2 SFDVKD. V was clipped by 7 bases and J by 2 bases; unmatched bases: 11.

This CDR3 is CASSFTADNEKLFF. The DNA of the CDR3 is TGTGCCAGCAGCTTTACGGCTGATAATGAAAAACTGTTTTTT. The chain couples TRBV11-2 to TRBJ1-4, with unresolved D. The CDR3 consists of 14 residues. Germline V lookup: CDR1 SGHAT, CDR2 FQNNGV. Trimming pared 3 bases from V and 4 bases from J, leaving 9 bases between. The full variable domain, in which reference TRBV11-2 and TRBJ1-4 provide the parts outside the CDR3, is EAGVAQSPRYKIIEKRQSVAFWCNPISGHATLYWYQQILGQGPKLLIQFQNNGVVDDSQLPKDRFSAERLKGVDSTLKIQPAKLEDSAVYLCASSFTADNEKLFFGSGTQLSVL.

The chain uses TRBV13 and TRBJ2-2; maybe TRBD2 (6 bases). V was trimmed by 2 bases and J by 6 bases, leaving 19 bases between them. The CDR3 is 17 residues long. In germline, CDR1 is PRHDT, CDR2 FYEKMQ (reference sequence). CDR3 region: CASSLLFGSGRAGELFF. The CDR3, as DNA: TGTGCCAGCAGCTTACTCTTCGGGAGTGGCCGGGCCGGGGAGCTGTTTTTT. The complete variable domain, with remaining parts taken from reference TRBV13 and TRBJ2-2, reads AAGVIQSPRHLIKEKRETATLKCYPIPRHDTVYWYQQGPGQDPQFLISFYEKMQSDKGSIPDRFSAQQFSDYHSELNMSSLELGDSALYFCASSLLFGSGRAGELFFGEGSRLTVL.

The V call is TRBV6-1, the J call TRBJ2-1; D not certain. CDR3 length equals 12 residues. In germline, CDR1 is MNHNS, CDR2 SASEGT. V was pared by 10 bases and J by 4 bases, with 11 bases between. The DNA of the CDR3 is TGTGCCACCCCGACTCTTTACAATGAGCAGTTCTTC. Protein product: CATPTLYNEQFF.

This chain uses TRBV6-2 or TRBV6-3 with TRBJ2-1; weak D call: TRBD1 (5 bases). This CDR3 comprises 15 residues. The V and J ends lost 1 base and 4 bases respectively, with 11 bases between them. CDR1 MNHEY and CDR2 SVGEGT come from the germline V gene. This CDR3 reads CASSYFLQGYNEQFF. CDR3 in DNA: TGTGCCAGCAGTTACTTTCTCCAGGGTTACAATGAGCAGTTCTTC.

The genes are TRBV24-1 and TRBJ1-1; possible D gene TRBD1, 5 bases. CDR3 size: 12 residues. The V end was cut by 0 bases, the J end by 8 bases, with 6 bases between. The germline gives CDR1 KGHDR, CDR2 SFDVKD. The CDR3 loop is CATSDLWGEAFF. As DNA, the CDR3 is TGTGCCACCAGTGATTTGTGGGGGGAAGCTTTCTTT.

Regarding this clonotype: Relative to the germline gene, one junction end is altered; a read error may explain this. The rearrangement joins TRBV6-6 to TRBJ2-3; D uncertain. This CDR3 is 12 amino acids long. Germline-derived CDR1 and CDR2 are MNHNY and SVGAGI (reference sequence). Written as DNA, the CDR3 is TGTGCCAGCAGGGCCCTCACAGATACGCAGTGTTTT. It specifies CASRALTDTQCF.

V gene TRBV7-2 combines with J gene TRBJ1-1; D is unresolved. This CDR3 is 15 amino acids long. From germline, CDR1 is SGHTA and CDR2 FQGNSA. Trimming removed 0 bases from V and 2 bases from J, with 10 bases in between. DNA of the CDR3: TGTGCCAGCAGCTTAGCGGCCACAGCCAACACTGAAGCTTTCTTT. The encoded protein is CASSLAATANTEAFF.

V gene TRBV5-5 combines with J gene TRBJ1-1, with TRBD1 matching 9 bases. This CDR3 contains 15 residues. The V gene's germline CDR1 is SGHKS and CDR2 YYEKEE (reference sequence). After removal of 3 bases from V and 1 base from J, the junction contained 4 bases not matched to a gene. CDR3 region: CASSSQGAWNTEAFF. Written as DNA, the CDR3 is TGTGCCAGCAGCTCACAGGGGGCTTGGAACACTGAAGCTTTCTTT.

There are a few counts of this clonotype. The rearrangement joins TRBV9 to TRBJ2-2; 7 positions match TRBD2. The ends lost 1 base at V and 5 bases at J; junction bases unmatched: 8. Per the germline V gene, CDR1 is SGDLS and CDR2 is YYNGEE. The CDR3 extends over 16 amino acids. CDR3 sequence: CASSVSSGKTTGELFF. CDR3 nucleotides: TGTGCCAGCAGCGTATCCAGCGGGAAAACTACCGGGGAGCTGTTTTTT.

On this clonotype: One junction end does not reproduce the germline sequence, and a read error may be involved. The chain uses TRBV9 and TRBJ2-5, with a weak D call TRBD2 (7 bases). Near its end, the DNA agrees better with TRBJ2-4, so the J call may be wrong. The CDR3 sequence is 15 residues long. The germline V gene has CDR1 SGDLS and CDR2 YYNGEE. The DNA for the CDR3 is TGTGCCGGCAGCGTAGGTAGGGGGGGGCGAAACATTCAGTACTTC. Amino acid sequence: CAGSVGRGGRNIQYF.

This clonotype showed up just a few times. V is TRBV12-3 or TRBV12-4 and J is TRBJ1-1; tentative D call: TRBD1 (5 bases). There are 15 residues in the CDR3. Trimming pared 0 bases from V and 1 base from J, leaving 9 bases between. CDR3 nucleotide sequence: TGTGCCAGCAGTTTAGCAGGGGATGGGAACACTGAAGCTTTCTTT. Its translation is CASSLAGDGNTEAFF.

The chain has TRBV28 and TRBJ2-3, with D perhaps TRBD2 (7 bases). CDR3 length equals 15 residues. Trimming shortened V by 7 bases and J by 5 bases, and 19 bases separated the two germline ends. Germline CDR1 reads MDHEN; CDR2 reads SYDVKM. CDR3 sequence: CASKPPGRGGDTQYF. The CDR3, as DNA: TGTGCCAGCAAGCCTCCCGGTAGGGGGGGAGATACGCAGTATTTT.

This chain connects TRBV20-1 to TRBJ2-1, with 9 bases that match TRBD2. Trimming removed 3 bases from V and 6 bases from J; junction bases left unmatched: 6. Germline assignment: CDR1 DFQATT and CDR2 SNEGSKA (reference sequence). The CDR3 runs 14 residues. The DNA for the CDR3 is TGCAGTGCTAGTCGCGGGAGGGTTCCCAATGAGCAGTTCTTC. Translated: CSASRGRVPNEQFF.

CDR3 amino acids: CASSYREANYGYTF. Here the CDR3 DNA reads TGTGCCAGCAGCTACAGGGAGGCTAACTATGGCTACACCTTC. J is TRBJ1-2 and V is TRBV7-9; D possibly corresponds to TRBD1 (6 bases). Trimming shortened V by 4 bases and J by 0 bases, and 9 bases separated the two germline ends. This CDR3 has 14 residues. Germline V gene data show CDR1 as SEHNR and CDR2 as FQNEAQ (reference sequence). Full variable domain (rest looked up from reference TRBV7-9 and TRBJ1-2): DTGVSQNPRHKITKRGQNVTFRCDPISEHNRLYWYRQTLGQGPEFLTYFQNEAQLEKSRLLSDRFSAERPKGSFSTLEIQRTEQGDSAMYLCASSYREANYGYTFGSGTRLTVV.

This clonotype showed up just a few times. V and J are TRBV5-6 and TRBJ2-1; no clear D gene. Germline CDR1 is SGHDT and CDR2 is YYEEEE. The CDR3 is made up of 14 amino acids. Trimming pared 6 bases from V and 0 bases from J, leaving 10 bases between. The CDR3 region has the DNA TGTGCCAGCACCGGACGGAACTCCTACAATGAGCAGTTCTTC. Translation: CASTGRNSYNEQFF.

The V call is TRBV2, the J call TRBJ1-2, with 8 nucleotides matching TRBD1. J lost 7 bases, V lost 2 bases, and 6 bases had no gene match. Germline loops: CDR1 SNHLY, CDR2 FYNNEI. The CDR3 sequence is 14 residues long. The CDR3 DNA sequence: TGTGCCAGCAGTGAAAGCAGGGGGCAGGGTGGCTACACCTTC. Translation gives CASSESRGQGGYTF.